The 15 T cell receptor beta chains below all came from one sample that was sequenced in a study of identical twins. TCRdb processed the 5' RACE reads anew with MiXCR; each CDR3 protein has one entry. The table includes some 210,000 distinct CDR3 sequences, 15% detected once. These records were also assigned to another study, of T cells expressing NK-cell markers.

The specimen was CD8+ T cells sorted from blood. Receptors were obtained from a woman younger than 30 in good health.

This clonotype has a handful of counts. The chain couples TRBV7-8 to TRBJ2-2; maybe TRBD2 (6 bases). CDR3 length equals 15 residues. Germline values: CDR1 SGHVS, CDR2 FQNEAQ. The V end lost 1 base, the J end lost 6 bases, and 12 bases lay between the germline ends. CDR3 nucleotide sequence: TGTGCCAGCAGCTTAGTTGAGGGAGGCGCCGGGGAGCTGTTTTTT. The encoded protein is CASSLVEGGAGELFF. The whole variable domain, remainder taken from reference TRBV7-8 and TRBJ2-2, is GAGVSQSPRYKVAKRGQDVALRCDPISGHVSLFWYQQALGQGPEFLTYFQNEAQLDKSGLPSDRFFAERPEGSVSTLKIQRTQQEDSAVYLCASSLVEGGAGELFFGEGSRLTVL.

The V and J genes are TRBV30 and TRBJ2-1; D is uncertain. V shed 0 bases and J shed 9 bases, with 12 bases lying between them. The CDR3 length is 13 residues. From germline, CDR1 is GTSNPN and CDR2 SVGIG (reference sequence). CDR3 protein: CAWSVLSGGEQFF. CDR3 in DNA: TGTGCCTGGAGTGTACTTTCCGGCGGTGAGCAGTTCTTC.

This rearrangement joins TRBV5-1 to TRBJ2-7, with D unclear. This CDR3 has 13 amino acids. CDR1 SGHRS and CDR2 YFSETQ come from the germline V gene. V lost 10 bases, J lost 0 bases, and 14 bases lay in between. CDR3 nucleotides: TGCGCCTCAACCCCGGAGAGCTCCTACGAGCAGTACTTC. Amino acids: CASTPESSYEQYF.

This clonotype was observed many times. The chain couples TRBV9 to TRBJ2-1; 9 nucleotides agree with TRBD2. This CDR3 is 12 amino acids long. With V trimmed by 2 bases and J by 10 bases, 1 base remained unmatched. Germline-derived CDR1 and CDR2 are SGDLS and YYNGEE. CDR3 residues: CASSVLAGEQFF. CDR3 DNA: TGTGCCAGCAGCGTCCTAGCGGGGGAGCAGTTCTTC.

The DNA for the CDR3 is TGCGCCAGCAGCCAAGCTACACGGGCTAATTCACCCCTCCACTTT. This translates into CASSQATRANSPLHF. This rearrangement joins TRBV4-1 to TRBJ1-6; D not certain. The V gene lost 1 base and the J gene lost 6 bases, with 10 bases spanning the gap. The CDR3 extends over 15 amino acids. Germline V gene lookup returns CDR1 MGHRA and CDR2 YSYEKL.

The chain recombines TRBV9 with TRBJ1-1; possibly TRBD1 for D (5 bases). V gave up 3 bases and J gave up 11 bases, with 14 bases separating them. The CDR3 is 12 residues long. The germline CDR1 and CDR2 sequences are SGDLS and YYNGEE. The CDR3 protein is CASSGPEGTAFF. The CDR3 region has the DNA TGTGCCAGCAGCGGCCCGGAAGGGACGGCTTTCTTT. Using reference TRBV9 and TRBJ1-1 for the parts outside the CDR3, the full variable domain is DSGVTQTPKHLITATGQRVTLRCSPRSGDLSVYWYQQSLDQGLQFLIQYYNGEERAKGNILERFSAQQFPDLHSELNLSSLELGDSALYFCASSGPEGTAFFGQGTRLTVV.

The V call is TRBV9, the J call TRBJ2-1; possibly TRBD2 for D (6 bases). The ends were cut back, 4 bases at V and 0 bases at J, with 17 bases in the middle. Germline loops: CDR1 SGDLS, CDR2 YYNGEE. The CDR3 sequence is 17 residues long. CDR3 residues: CASSPHPAGYSYNEQFF. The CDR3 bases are TGTGCCAGCAGCCCCCACCCAGCGGGTTACTCCTACAATGAGCAGTTCTTC.

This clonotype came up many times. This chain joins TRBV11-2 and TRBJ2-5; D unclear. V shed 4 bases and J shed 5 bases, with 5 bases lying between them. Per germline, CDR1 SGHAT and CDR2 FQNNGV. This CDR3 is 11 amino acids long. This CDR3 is CASSSRETQYF. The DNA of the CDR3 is TGTGCCAGCAGCTCTCGGGAGACCCAGTACTTC.

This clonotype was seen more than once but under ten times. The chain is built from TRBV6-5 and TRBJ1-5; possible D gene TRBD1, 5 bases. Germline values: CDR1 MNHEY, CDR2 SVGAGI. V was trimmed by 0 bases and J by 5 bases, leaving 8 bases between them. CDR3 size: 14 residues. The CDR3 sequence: CASSYSGPDQPQHF. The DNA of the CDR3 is TGTGCCAGCAGTTACTCGGGGCCGGATCAGCCCCAGCATTTT.

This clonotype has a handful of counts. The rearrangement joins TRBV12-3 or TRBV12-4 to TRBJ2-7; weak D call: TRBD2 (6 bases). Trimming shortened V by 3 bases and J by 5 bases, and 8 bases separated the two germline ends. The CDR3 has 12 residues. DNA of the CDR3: TGTGCCAGCAGTTTCGGGGGTAACGAGCAGTACTTC. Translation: CASSFGGNEQYF.

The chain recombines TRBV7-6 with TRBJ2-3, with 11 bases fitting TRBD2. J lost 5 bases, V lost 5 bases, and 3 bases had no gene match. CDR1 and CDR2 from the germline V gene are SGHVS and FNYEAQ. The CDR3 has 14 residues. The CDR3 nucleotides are TGTGCCAGCAGCCTGACTAGCGGGAAAGATACGCAGTATTTT. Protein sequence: CASSLTSGKDTQYF.

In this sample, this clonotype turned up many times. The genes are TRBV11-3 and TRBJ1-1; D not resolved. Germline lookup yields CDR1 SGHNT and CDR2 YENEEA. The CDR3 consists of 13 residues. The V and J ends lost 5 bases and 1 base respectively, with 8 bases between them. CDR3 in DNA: TGTGCCAGCAGCGGAAGGCGGAACACTGAAGCTTTCTTT. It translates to CASSGRRNTEAFF. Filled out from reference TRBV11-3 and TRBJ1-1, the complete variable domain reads EAGVVQSPRYKIIEKKQPVAFWCNPISGHNTLYWYLQNLGQGPELLIRYENEEAVDDSQLPKDRFSAERLKGVDSTLKIQPAELGDSAVYLCASSGRRNTEAFFGQGTRLTVV.

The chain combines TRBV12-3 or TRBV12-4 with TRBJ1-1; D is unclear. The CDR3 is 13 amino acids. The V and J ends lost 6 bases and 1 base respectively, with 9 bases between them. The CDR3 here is CASSAASNTEAFF. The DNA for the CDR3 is TGTGCCAGCAGCGCAGCCTCGAACACTGAAGCTTTCTTT.

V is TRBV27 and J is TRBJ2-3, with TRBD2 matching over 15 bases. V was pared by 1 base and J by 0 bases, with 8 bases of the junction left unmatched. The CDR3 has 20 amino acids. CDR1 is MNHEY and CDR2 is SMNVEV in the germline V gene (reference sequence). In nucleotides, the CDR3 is TGTGCCAGCAGTTTATTGACGGGACTAGCGGGGGGCGATAGCACAGATACGCAGTATTTT. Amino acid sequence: CASSLLTGLAGGDSTDTQYF.

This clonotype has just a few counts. The CDR3 is CASRRQEPSQETQYF. CDR3 bases: TGTGCCAGCAGGAGACAGGAGCCTTCCCAAGAGACCCAGTACTTC. The genes are TRBV21-1 and TRBJ2-5; the table names TRBD1, a call not compared with the DNA. TRBV21-1 represents a pseudogene. CDR3 size: 15 residues.